The clone carrying this T cell receptor (beta chain) was observed a single time. This sample was taken from a study of STAT5B mutations in CD4+ large granular lymphocyte leukemia. The data were produced by immunoSEQ multiplex PCR, yet TCRdb's version contains in-frame clones alone and is incomplete. The sample carries about 40,000 clones, roughly 79% recorded once. The germline V gene encodes CDR1 MDHEN and CDR2 SYDVKM. This CDR3 has 14 amino acids. The V and J ends lost 2 bases and 7 bases respectively, with 9 bases between them. Material: CD4+ T cells from blood buffy coats. This chain joins TRBV28 and TRBJ1-6; D is ambiguous. This TCR derives from a human donor in good health. The CDR3: CASSLEVRNSPLHF. In DNA form, the CDR3 reads TGTGCCAGCAGTTTAGAGGTCAGGAATTCACCCCTCCACTTT. Based on the CDR3 plus reference TRBV28 and TRBJ1-6, the full variable domain is DVKVTQSSRYLVKRTGEKVFLECVQDMDHENMFWYRQDPGLGLRLIYFSYDVKMKEKGDIPEGYSVSREKKERFSLILESASTNQTSMYLCASSLEVRNSPLHFGNGTRLTVT.